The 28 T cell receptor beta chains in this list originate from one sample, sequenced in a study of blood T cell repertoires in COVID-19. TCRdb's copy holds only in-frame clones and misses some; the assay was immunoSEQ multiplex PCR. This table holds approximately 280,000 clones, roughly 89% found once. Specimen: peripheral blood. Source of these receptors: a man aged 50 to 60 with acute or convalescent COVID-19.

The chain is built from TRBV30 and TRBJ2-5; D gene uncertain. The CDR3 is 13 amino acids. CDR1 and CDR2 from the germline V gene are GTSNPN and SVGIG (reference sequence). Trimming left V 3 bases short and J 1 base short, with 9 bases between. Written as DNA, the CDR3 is TGTGCCTGGAGGGGCCAGATCCAAGAGACCCAGTACTTC. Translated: CAWRGQIQETQYF.

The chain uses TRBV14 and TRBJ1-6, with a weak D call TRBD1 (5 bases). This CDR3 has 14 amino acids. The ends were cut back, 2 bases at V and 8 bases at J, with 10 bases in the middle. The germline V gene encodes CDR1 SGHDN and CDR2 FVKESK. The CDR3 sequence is CASSQPGWDSPLHF. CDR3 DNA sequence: TGTGCCAGCAGCCAACCAGGGTGGGATTCACCCCTCCACTTT.

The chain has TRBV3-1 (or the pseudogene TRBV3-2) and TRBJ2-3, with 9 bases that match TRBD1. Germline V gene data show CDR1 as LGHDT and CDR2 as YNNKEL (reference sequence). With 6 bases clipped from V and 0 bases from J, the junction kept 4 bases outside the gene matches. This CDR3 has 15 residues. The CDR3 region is CASRPGTGSTDTQYF. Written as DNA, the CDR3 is TGTGCCAGCAGACCCGGGACAGGGAGCACAGATACGCAGTATTTT.

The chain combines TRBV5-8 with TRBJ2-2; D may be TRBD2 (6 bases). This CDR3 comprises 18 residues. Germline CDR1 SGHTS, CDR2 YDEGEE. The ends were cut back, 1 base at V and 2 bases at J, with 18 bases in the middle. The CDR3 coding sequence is TGTGCCAGCAGCTTGTATCGTCATTCGGGGGTTAACACCGGGGAGCTGTTTTTT. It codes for CASSLYRHSGVNTGELFF.

CDR3 loop: CASSQEEGLGSPLHF. The CDR3 DNA follows: TGTGCCAGCAGCCAAGAGGAGGGATTGGGTTCACCCCTCCACTTT. The chain recombines TRBV3-1 (or the pseudogene TRBV3-2) with TRBJ1-6; D is undetermined. Germline values: CDR1 LGHDT, CDR2 YNNKEL (reference sequence). V shed 0 bases and J shed 9 bases, with 12 bases lying between them. This CDR3 comprises 15 residues.

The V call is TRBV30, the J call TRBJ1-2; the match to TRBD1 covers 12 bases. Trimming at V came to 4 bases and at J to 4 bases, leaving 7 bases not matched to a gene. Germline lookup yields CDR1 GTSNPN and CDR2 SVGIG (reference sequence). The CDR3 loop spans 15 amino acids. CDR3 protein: CAWKGQGAYGYGYTF. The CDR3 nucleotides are TGTGCCTGGAAGGGACAGGGGGCATACGGCTATGGCTACACCTTC. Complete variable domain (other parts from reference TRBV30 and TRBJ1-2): SQTIHQWPATLVQPVGSPLSLECTVEGTSNPNLYWYRQAAGRGLQLLFYSVGIGQISSEVPQNLSASRPQDRQFILSSKKLLLSDSGFYLCAWKGQGAYGYGYTFGSGTRLTVV.

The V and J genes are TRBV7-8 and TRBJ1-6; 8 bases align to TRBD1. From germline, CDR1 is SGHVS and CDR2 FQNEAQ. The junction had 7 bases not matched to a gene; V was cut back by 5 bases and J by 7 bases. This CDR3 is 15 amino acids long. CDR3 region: CASSGDRGRNSPLHF. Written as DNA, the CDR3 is TGTGCCAGCAGCGGAGACAGGGGCAGGAATTCACCCCTCCACTTT.

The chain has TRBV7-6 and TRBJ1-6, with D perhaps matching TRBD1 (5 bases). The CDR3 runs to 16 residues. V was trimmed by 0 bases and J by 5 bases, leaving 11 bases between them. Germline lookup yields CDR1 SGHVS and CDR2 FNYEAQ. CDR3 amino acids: CASSLAPQANNSPLHF. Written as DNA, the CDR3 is TGTGCCAGCAGCTTAGCCCCACAGGCGAATAATTCACCCCTCCACTTT.

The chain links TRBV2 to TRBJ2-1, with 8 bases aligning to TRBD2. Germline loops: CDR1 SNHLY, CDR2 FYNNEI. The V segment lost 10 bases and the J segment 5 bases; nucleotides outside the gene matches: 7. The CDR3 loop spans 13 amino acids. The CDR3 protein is CATGGAWNNEQFF. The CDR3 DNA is TGTGCCACCGGGGGGGCTTGGAACAATGAGCAGTTCTTC. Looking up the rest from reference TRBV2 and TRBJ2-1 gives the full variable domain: EPEVTQTPSHQVTQMGQEVILRCVPISNHLYFYWYRQILGQKVEFLVSFYNNEISEKSEIFDDQFSVERPDGSNFTLKIRSTKLEDSAMYFCATGGAWNNEQFFGPGTRLTVL.

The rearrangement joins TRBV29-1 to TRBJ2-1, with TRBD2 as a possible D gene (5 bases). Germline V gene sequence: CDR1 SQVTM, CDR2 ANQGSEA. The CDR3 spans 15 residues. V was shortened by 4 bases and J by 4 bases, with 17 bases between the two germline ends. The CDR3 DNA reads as TGCAGCGTTGCCGGGATCCGCCCTTATTACAATGAGCAGTTCTTC. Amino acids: CSVAGIRPYYNEQFF.

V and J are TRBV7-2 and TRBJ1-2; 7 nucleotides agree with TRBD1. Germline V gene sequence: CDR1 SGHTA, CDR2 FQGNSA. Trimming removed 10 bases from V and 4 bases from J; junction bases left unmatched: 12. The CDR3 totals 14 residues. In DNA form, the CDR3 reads TGTGCCAATACAGGGGTTATCGCGGGCTATGGCTACACCTTC. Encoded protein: CANTGVIAGYGYTF.

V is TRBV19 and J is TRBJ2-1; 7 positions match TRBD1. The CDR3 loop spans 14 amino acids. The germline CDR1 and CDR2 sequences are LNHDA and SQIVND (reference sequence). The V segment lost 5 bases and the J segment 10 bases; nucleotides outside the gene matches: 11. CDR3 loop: CASSSQGTTSEQFF. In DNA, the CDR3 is TGTGCCAGTAGTTCACAGGGGACGACGAGCGAGCAGTTCTTC.

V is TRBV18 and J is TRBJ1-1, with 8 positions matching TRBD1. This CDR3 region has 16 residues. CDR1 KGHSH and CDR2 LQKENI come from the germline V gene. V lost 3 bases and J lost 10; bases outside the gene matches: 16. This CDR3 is CASSPAVQGARFRAFF. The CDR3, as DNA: TGTGCCAGCTCACCGGCTGTCCAGGGGGCGAGGTTCCGAGCTTTCTTT. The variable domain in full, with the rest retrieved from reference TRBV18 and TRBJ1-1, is NAGVMQNPRHLVRRRGQEARLRCSPMKGHSHVYWYRQLPEEGLKFMVYLQKENIIDESGMPKERFSAEFPKEGPSILRIQQVVRGDSAAYFCASSPAVQGARFRAFFGQGTRLTVV.

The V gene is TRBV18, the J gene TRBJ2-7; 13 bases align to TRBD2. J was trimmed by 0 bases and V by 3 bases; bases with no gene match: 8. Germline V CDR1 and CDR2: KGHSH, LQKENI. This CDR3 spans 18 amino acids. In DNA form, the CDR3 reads TGTGCCAGCTCACCTCAAACTAGCGGGGGGGCCAGCTCCTACGAGCAGTACTTC. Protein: CASSPQTSGGASSYEQYF.

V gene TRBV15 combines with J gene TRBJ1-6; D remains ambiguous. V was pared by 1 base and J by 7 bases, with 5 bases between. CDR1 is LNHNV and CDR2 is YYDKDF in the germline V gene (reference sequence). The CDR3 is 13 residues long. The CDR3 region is CATSRAENSPLHF. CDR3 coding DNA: TGTGCCACCAGCAGAGCCGAGAATTCACCCCTCCACTTT.

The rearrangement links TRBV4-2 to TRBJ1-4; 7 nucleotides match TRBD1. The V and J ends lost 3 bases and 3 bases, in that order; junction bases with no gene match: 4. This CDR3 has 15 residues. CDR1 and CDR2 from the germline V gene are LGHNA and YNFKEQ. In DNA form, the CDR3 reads TGTGCCAGCAGCCACTCCAGGGGGGCTAATGAAAAACTGTTTTTT. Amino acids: CASSHSRGANEKLFF.

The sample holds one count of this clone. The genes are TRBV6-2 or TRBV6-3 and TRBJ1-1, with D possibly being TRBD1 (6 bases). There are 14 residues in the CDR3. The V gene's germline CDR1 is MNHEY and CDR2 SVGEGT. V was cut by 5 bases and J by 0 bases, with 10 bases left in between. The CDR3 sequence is CASSQRTVNTEAFF. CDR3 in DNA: TGTGCCAGCAGTCAAAGGACAGTGAACACTGAAGCTTTCTTT.

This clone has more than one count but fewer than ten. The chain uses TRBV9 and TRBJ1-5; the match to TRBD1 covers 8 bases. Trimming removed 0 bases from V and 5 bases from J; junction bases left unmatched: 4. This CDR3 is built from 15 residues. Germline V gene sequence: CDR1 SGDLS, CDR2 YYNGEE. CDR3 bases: TGTGCCAGCAGCGTAGATGGACAGGGAGATCAGCCCCAGCATTTT. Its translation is CASSVDGQGDQPQHF. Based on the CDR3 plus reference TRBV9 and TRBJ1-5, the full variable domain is DSGVTQTPKHLITATGQRVTLRCSPRSGDLSVYWYQQSLDQGLQFLIQYYNGEERAKGNILERFSAQQFPDLHSELNLSSLELGDSALYFCASSVDGQGDQPQHFGDGTRLSIL.

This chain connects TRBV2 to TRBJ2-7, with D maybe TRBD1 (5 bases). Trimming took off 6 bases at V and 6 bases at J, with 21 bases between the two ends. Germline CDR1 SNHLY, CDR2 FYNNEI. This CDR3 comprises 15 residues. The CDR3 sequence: CASSQETAVAGEQYF. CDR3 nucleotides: TGTGCCAGCAGCCAGGAGACAGCCGTCGCCGGCGAGCAGTACTTC.

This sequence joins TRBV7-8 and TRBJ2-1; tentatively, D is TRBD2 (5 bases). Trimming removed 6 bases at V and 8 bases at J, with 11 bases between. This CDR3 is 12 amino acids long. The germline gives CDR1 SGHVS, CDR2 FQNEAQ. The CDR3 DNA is TGTGCCAGCAGTTGGACTGGGTATGAGCAGTTCTTC. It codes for CASSWTGYEQFF.

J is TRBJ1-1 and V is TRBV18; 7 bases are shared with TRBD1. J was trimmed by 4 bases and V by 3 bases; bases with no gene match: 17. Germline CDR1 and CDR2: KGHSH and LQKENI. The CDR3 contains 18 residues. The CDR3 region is CASSPPNGGTALGTEAFF. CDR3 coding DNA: TGTGCCAGCTCACCCCCAAATGGCGGGACAGCTTTGGGCACTGAAGCTTTCTTT.

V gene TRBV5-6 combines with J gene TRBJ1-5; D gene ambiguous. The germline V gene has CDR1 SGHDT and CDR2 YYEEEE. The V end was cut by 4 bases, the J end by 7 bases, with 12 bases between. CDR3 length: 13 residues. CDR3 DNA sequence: TGTGCCAGCAGCGGGAGAAGCGGGCAGCCCCAGCATTTT. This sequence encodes CASSGRSGQPQHF.

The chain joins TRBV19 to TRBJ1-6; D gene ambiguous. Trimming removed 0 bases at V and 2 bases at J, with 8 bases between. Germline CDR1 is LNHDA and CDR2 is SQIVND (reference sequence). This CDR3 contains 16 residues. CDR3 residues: CASSIDPGTYNSPLHF. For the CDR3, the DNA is TGTGCCAGTAGTATAGACCCCGGGACCTATAATTCACCCCTCCACTTT.

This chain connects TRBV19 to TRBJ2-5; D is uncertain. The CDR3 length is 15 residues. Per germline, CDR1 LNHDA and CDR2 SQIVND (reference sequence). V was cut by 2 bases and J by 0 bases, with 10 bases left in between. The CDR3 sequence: CASSIIGGHQETQYF. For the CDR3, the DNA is TGTGCCAGTAGTATAATAGGCGGCCACCAAGAGACCCAGTACTTC. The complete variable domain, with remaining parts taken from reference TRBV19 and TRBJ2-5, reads DGGITQSPKYLFRKEGQNVTLSCEQNLNHDAMYWYRQDPGQGLRLIYYSQIVNDFQKGDIAEGYSVSREKKESFPLTVTSAQKNPTAFYLCASSIIGGHQETQYFGPGTRLLVL.

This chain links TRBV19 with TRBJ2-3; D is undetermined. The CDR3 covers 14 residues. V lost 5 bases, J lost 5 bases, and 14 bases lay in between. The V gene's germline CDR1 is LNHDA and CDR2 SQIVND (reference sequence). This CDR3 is CASSVGFHKDTQYF. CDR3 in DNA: TGTGCCAGTAGTGTCGGGTTTCACAAAGATACGCAGTATTTT.

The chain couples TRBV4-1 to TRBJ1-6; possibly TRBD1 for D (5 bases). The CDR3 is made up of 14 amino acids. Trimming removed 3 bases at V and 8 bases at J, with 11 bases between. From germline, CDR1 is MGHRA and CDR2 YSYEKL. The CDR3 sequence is CASSQVGLDSPLHF. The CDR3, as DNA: TGCGCCAGCAGCCAGGTGGGGCTTGATTCACCCCTCCACTTT.

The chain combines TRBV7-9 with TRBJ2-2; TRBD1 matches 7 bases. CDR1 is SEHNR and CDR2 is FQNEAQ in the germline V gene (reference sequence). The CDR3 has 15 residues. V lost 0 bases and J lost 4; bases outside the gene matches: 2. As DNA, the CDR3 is TGTGCCAGCAGCTTAGCGACAGGGAGCACCGGGGAGCTGTTTTTT. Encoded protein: CASSLATGSTGELFF.

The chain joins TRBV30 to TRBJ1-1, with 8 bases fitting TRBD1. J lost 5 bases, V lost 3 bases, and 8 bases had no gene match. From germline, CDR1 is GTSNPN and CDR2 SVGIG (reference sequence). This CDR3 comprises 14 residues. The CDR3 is CAWRAPGGATEAFF. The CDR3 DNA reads TGTGCCTGGAGGGCACCAGGGGGCGCGACTGAAGCTTTCTTT.